This T cell receptor beta chain was recorded in a study of T cell responses to AZD1222 COVID-19 vaccine (dated by TCRdb to the early 2020s). With regard to the full study: Because spike-specific TCR depth and breadth did not differ between the two schedules, AZD1222 recipients who got a second dose at roughly 4 weeks were pooled with those who got a second dose at roughly 12 weeks. A total of about 250 trial participants underwent TCR sequencing, of whom around 210 had received two doses of AZD1222 and approximately 25 had received two doses of the MenACWY control vaccine. Enrollment into the trials was organized by age into subgroups of 18-55, 56-69 and 70-plus years, and those subgroups contained roughly 160, 29 and 62 TCR-sequenced participants, respectively.

CDR1 and CDR2 (SGHRS, YFSETQ) derive from the germline V gene. Inclusive of the bounding cysteine and phenylalanine, the CDR3 is 15 residues long. The sequence is cut down to CDR3 DNA, 45 bases in frame from base 1. V is cut back by 0 bases and J by 6 bases, with 7 bases in the junction unmatched. General study outcomes and caveats: The 56-69-year group was small, and its depth increase did not reach significance, likely because of low power. Conclusions about previously exposed vaccinees are limited, since just 6 or 7 AZD1222 recipients were seropositive for SARS-CoV-2 at baseline. A significant rise in spike-specific TCR breadth and depth was observed after two AZD1222 doses relative to day 0 and relative to MenACWY recipients. Participants were mostly white British, with more females than males. The authors suggested clonal diversity may have been underestimated. Vaccine-associated CD4 TCRs spanned the whole spike protein, with dominant responses in regions 160-218 and 743-854. Reportedly, almost half of the unique spike-specific TCRs recognized epitopes lying outside the regions that are mutated in the B.1.351 and B.1.1.7 variants. Because no day 14 peak-response samples were available, repertoires were characterized only after the peak T cell response.

In regard to this clone: Its antigen is unknown. No qualities accompany the bases; no much larger clone lies one base away.

Per the publication, the time point label means: baseline before first vaccination. Vaccinee samples were obtained from the UK trials COV001 and COV002, which included a single-blind randomized controlled phase 2/3 trial of AZD1222 (ChAdOx1 nCoV-19) in healthy adults. Trial participant PBMC samples were collected at day 0 and day 28 after the second dose for TCRbeta chain sequencing. The CDR3 regions of human TCRbeta chains were subjected to immunosequencing. As for how the authors treated the data: TCRs in the repertoires were matched against a reference library of SARS-CoV-2-specific TCRs that had been generated with the MIRA antigen-specificity platform. Breadth was defined as the fraction of unique TCRs that were SARS-CoV-2-associated, and depth was defined as the fraction of total T cells that were SARS-CoV-2-associated. Using the MIRA data, each spike-specific TCR was assigned both to the spike region to which the TCR was reactive and to a CD4 or CD8 class. Log10-transformed breadth and depth values were compared by one-way ANOVA with Sidak's multiple comparisons tests. TCRdb stores this immuneACCESS table with in-frame sequences only. Part of the clones is absent; in the studies checked, under half of the shortfall reflects unresolved V genes, and no reason is known for the rest. V and J calls and clone size are given by that table; D and trimming were obtained from the DNA. The sample table contains 150,000 or so clones; only one count was recorded for less than 90% of them. The ten biggest clones cover 1.5% to 2% of the sample.

This clonotype was sampled from an adult in good health. This specimen was peripheral blood, taken on day 0 of AZD1222 vaccination. Here the chain combines TRBV5-1 and TRBJ2-3; 7 central nucleotides agree with TRBD2. The sequenced DNA: TGCGCCAGCAGCTTGGGGGTTAGCGGGCCTGATACGCAGTATTTT. This sequence encodes CASSLGVSGPDTQYF.